Each of the 29 T cell receptor beta chains below was sequenced from the same sample in a study of blood T cell repertoires in COVID-19. Clones were read by immunoSEQ multiplex PCR, and TCRdb kept only the in-frame ones, dropping some. This table has more than 150,000 clones, 86% appearing once. The sequenced sample consisted of peripheral blood. The receptors were sampled from a man aged 70-80 years with active or convalescent COVID-19.

The chain uses TRBV27 and TRBJ2-1; the D gene is possibly TRBD1 (5 bases). Germline CDR1 reads MNHEY; CDR2 reads SMNVEV (reference sequence). The CDR3 consists of 14 residues. V was trimmed by 5 bases and J by 0 bases, leaving 8 bases between them. The CDR3 spells CASSRTSSYNEQFF. The CDR3 nucleotides are TGTGCCAGCAGTCGGACAAGCTCCTACAATGAGCAGTTCTTC.

The chain recombines TRBV7-6 with TRBJ2-2; 7 bases are a match to TRBD1. The germline V gene has CDR1 SGHVS and CDR2 FNYEAQ. Trimming at V came to 3 bases and at J to 3 bases, leaving 4 bases not matched to a gene. The CDR3 consists of 15 residues. This CDR3 is CASSLYRGYTGELFF. The CDR3, as DNA: TGTGCCAGCAGCTTGTACAGGGGTTACACCGGGGAGCTGTTTTTT.

This clone was recorded a few times. This chain connects TRBV11-2 to TRBJ2-1, with D possibly matching TRBD2 (6 bases). There are 12 residues in the CDR3. Germline loops: CDR1 SGHAT, CDR2 FQNNGV. V lost 8 bases to trimming and J lost 6 bases, with 11 bases between them. CDR3 coding DNA: TGTGCCAGCGGGGGACTTTCCAATGAGCAGTTCTTC. This sequence encodes CASGGLSNEQFF.

This clone showed up just once. This chain links TRBV5-1 with TRBJ2-7; 7 bases are shared with TRBD2. V shed 4 bases, J shed 3 bases, and the junction held 10 bases outside the gene matches. The CDR3 length is 15 residues. Germline V CDR1 and CDR2: SGHRS, YFSETQ. The CDR3 loop is CASSPIGLGDYEQYF. CDR3 sequence (DNA): TGCGCCAGCAGCCCGATAGGACTAGGCGACTACGAGCAGTACTTC.

The V and J genes are TRBV7-2 and TRBJ1-2, with 8 bases fitting TRBD1. The germline CDR1 and CDR2 sequences are SGHTA and FQGNSA. The ends lost 3 bases at V and 5 bases at J; junction bases unmatched: 5. The CDR3 loop spans 14 amino acids. The CDR3 spells CASSFGQGRYGYTF. CDR3 in DNA: TGTGCCAGCAGCTTTGGACAGGGACGTTATGGCTACACCTTC.

For the CDR3, the DNA is TGTGCCAGCAGTTCCGTGCCCCCTGGGACAGTAAACTATGGCTACACCTTC. Translated, it gives CASSSVPPGTVNYGYTF. The chain carries TRBV27 and TRBJ1-2, with TRBD1 identical over 7 bases. The CDR3 spans 17 residues. CDR1 is MNHEY, CDR2 SMNVEV, per germline (reference sequence). The junction had 13 bases not matched to a gene; V was cut back by 4 bases and J by 2 bases.

The chain has TRBV5-4 and TRBJ2-1, with 12 bases that match TRBD2. The CDR3 sequence is 15 residues long. The V gene end was trimmed by 4 bases and the J gene end by 7 bases; junction bases not matched to a gene: 6. Germline values: CDR1 SGHNT, CDR2 YYREEE (reference sequence). In DNA, the CDR3 is TGTGCCAGCAGCAGCGGGACTAGCGGGTATAATGAGCAGTTCTTC. It is translated as CASSSGTSGYNEQFF.

The chain joins TRBV19 to TRBJ2-5, with a weak D call TRBD2 (6 bases). V lost 3 bases and J lost 1, with 15 bases in between. The CDR3 covers 16 residues. The germline CDR1 and CDR2 sequences are LNHDA and SQIVND (reference sequence). CDR3 region: CASSMLEGGIQETQYF. The CDR3 DNA reads as TGTGCCAGTAGTATGTTGGAGGGAGGCATCCAAGAGACCCAGTACTTC.

The chain combines TRBV6-5 with TRBJ2-1, with D possibly being TRBD2 (7 bases). Looked up from germline, CDR1 is MNHEY and CDR2 is SVGAGI. The CDR3 runs 14 residues. The ends were cut back, 6 bases at V and 9 bases at J, with 18 bases in the middle. CDR3 loop: CASRRGGGAGEQFF. As DNA, the CDR3 is TGTGCCAGCAGGAGAGGGGGGGGAGCAGGTGAGCAGTTCTTC.

CDR3 bases: TGTGCCAGCAGCTCCCTAGACAGGGGGCAAAATGAAAAACTGTTTTTT. As protein: CASSSLDRGQNEKLFF. The V gene is TRBV5-4, the J gene TRBJ1-4, with TRBD1 matching over 10 bases. The germline gives CDR1 SGHNT, CDR2 YYREEE (reference sequence). Unmatched junction bases numbered 7, after V lost 3 bases and J lost 5 bases. The CDR3 covers 16 residues. Supplemented by reference TRBV5-4 and TRBJ1-4, the full variable domain reads ETGVTQSPTHLIKTRGQQVTLRCSSQSGHNTVSWYQQALGQGPQFIFQYYREEENGRGNFPPRFSGLQFPNYSSELNVNALELDDSALYLCASSSLDRGQNEKLFFGSGTQLSVL.

The chain employs TRBV27 and TRBJ2-1; 8 nucleotides agree with TRBD2. Germline assignment: CDR1 MNHEY and CDR2 SMNVEV (reference sequence). Germline trimming cut 3 bases from V and 0 bases from J; bases unmatched to any gene: 4. This CDR3 is 16 amino acids long. CDR3 DNA: TGTGCCAGCAGTTTGACTAGCGTTAGCTCCTACAATGAGCAGTTCTTC. This sequence encodes CASSLTSVSSYNEQFF.

This chain joins TRBV5-1 and TRBJ2-7; weak D call: TRBD1 (6 bases). From germline, CDR1 is SGHRS and CDR2 YFSETQ. The length of the CDR3 is 14 residues. V lost 4 bases to trimming and J lost 6 bases, with 17 bases between them. DNA of the CDR3: TGCGCCAGCAGCCCCCGGGACAAGATAGCCGAGCAGTACTTC. This codes for CASSPRDKIAEQYF.

The chain has TRBV6-5 and TRBJ1-2, with D possibly matching TRBD1 (5 bases). V was cut by 0 bases and J by 6 bases, with 14 bases left in between. CDR3 length: 15 residues. Germline loops: CDR1 MNHEY, CDR2 SVGAGI. CDR3 in amino acids: CASSYSLWGADGYTF. For the CDR3, the DNA is TGTGCCAGCAGTTACTCGCTGTGGGGCGCGGATGGCTACACCTTC.

This clone was observed once. CDR3 residues: CASSAGQGSFGSYNEQFF. For the CDR3, the DNA is TGTGCCAGCAGTGCGGGACAGGGGTCTTTTGGCTCCTACAATGAGCAGTTCTTC. The chain has TRBV6-1 and TRBJ2-1; TRBD1 aligns across 10 bases. Looked up from germline, CDR1 is MNHNS and CDR2 is SASEGT. J was trimmed by 0 bases and V by 4 bases; bases with no gene match: 9. CDR3 length equals 18 residues.

The chain combines TRBV6-5 with TRBJ2-3; 10 positions match TRBD2. The CDR3 consists of 15 residues. Germline V CDR1 and CDR2: MNHEY, SVGAGI. The J segment lost 5 bases and the V segment lost 5 bases, leaving 7 bases of the junction unmatched. In DNA, the CDR3 is TGTGCCAGCAGTCCTAGCGGGAGAAACATAGATACGCAGTATTTT. Translating gives CASSPSGRNIDTQYF.

The chain combines TRBV6-2 or TRBV6-3 with TRBJ2-7; TRBD2 is a possible D gene (6 bases). CDR1 and CDR2 from the germline V gene are MNHEY and SVGEGT. V dropped 2 bases and J dropped 6 bases, with 8 bases sitting between them. The CDR3 is made up of 12 amino acids. The CDR3, as DNA: TGTGCCAGCAGTTACAAGGGACTCGAGCAGTACTTC. This sequence encodes CASSYKGLEQYF.

This clone is a singleton in its sample. This chain connects TRBV7-2 to TRBJ2-4; 9 nucleotides agree with TRBD1. The germline V gene has CDR1 SGHTA and CDR2 FQGNSA. The junction had 9 bases not matched to a gene; V was cut back by 4 bases and J by 2 bases. The CDR3 spans 17 residues. DNA for the CDR3: TGTGCCAGCAGCTCGACGGGAGACAGGGGGACCAAAAACATTCAGTACTTC. It encodes CASSSTGDRGTKNIQYF.

As for this clone: The junction departs from the called germline gene at one end, perhaps through a read error. The chain carries TRBV7-7 and TRBJ2-3, with 7 nucleotides matching TRBD1. The CDR3 contains 14 residues. Per germline, CDR1 SSHAT and CDR2 FNYEAQ (reference sequence). This chain's CDR3 is CASSPYGTEDTQYF. The CDR3 bases are TGTGCTAGCAGCCCGTACGGGACAGAAGATACGCAGTATTTT. Full variable domain (remainder filled in from reference TRBV7-7 and TRBJ2-3): GAGVSQSPRYKVTKRGQDVTLRCDPISSHATLYWYQQALGQGPEFLTYFNYEAQPDKSGLPSDRFSAERPEGSISTLTIQRTEQRDSAMYRCASSPYGTEDTQYFGPGTRLTVL.

This chain connects TRBV5-1 to TRBJ2-2, with 10 bases identical to TRBD2. The CDR3 runs 18 residues. V dropped 2 bases and J dropped 5; count of bases not matched to a gene: 12. Germline assignment: CDR1 SGHRS and CDR2 YFSETQ. In DNA form, the CDR3 reads TGCGCCAGCAGCTTTCTCCCGGTGCCTAGCGGGAGAACCGGGGAGCTGTTTTTT. Protein sequence: CASSFLPVPSGRTGELFF. Together with reference TRBV5-1 and TRBJ2-2, the CDR3 gives the full variable domain: KAGVTQTPRYLIKTRGQQVTLSCSPISGHRSVSWYQQTPGQGLQFLFEYFSETQRNKGNFPGRFSGRQFSNSRSEMNVSTLELGDSALYLCASSFLPVPSGRTGELFFGEGSRLTVL.

The chain is built from TRBV6-6 and TRBJ2-7; D might be TRBD1 (5 bases). The CDR3 is 13 residues long. Per the germline V gene, CDR1 is MNHNY and CDR2 is SVGAGI (reference sequence). Trimming removed 5 bases at V and 0 bases at J, with 8 bases between. The CDR3 is CASSKDNSYEQYF. The CDR3 DNA follows: TGTGCCAGCAGTAAGGACAACTCCTACGAGCAGTACTTC.

The genes are TRBV2 and TRBJ2-5, with D tentatively TRBD1 (6 bases). V lost 6 bases and J 7 bases, leaving 12 bases between the germline ends. The CDR3 loop spans 12 amino acids. CDR1 is SNHLY and CDR2 is FYNNEI in the germline V gene. The CDR3 DNA reads TGTGCCAGCAGCCCTGAACAGGGGACCCAGTACTTC. Translating it yields CASSPEQGTQYF.

V gene TRBV19 combines with J gene TRBJ2-2; a weak D match, TRBD2 (6 bases). CDR1 and CDR2 (germline): LNHDA, SQIVND (reference sequence). Trimming left V 6 bases short and J 1 base short, with 9 bases between. The CDR3 spans 14 residues. The CDR3 is CASRGRENTGELFF. CDR3 nucleotide sequence: TGTGCCAGTAGAGGGCGGGAGAACACCGGGGAGCTGTTTTTT.

The CDR3 protein is CASRKGGAYEKLFF. CDR3 nucleotides: TGTGCCAGCAGGAAGGGGGGGGCTTACGAAAAACTGTTTTTT. The chain uses TRBV7-2 and TRBJ1-4, with D possibly being TRBD1 (6 bases). Trimming took off 6 bases at V and 8 bases at J, with 16 bases between the two ends. Germline CDR1 reads SGHTA; CDR2 reads FQGNSA. The CDR3 has 14 amino acids.

V is TRBV7-2 and J is TRBJ1-5, with 9 bases fitting TRBD1. V lost 5 bases and J lost 9; bases outside the gene matches: 8. This CDR3 is 14 amino acids long. From germline, CDR1 is SGHTA and CDR2 FQGNSA. In DNA form, the CDR3 reads TGTGCCAGCAGCCGGACAGGGGCCCTCCGGCCCCAGCATTTT. As protein: CASSRTGALRPQHF.

V usage is TRBV6-1 and J usage is TRBJ1-2; D gene ambiguous. This CDR3 has 16 residues. Germline V CDR1 and CDR2: MNHNS, SASEGT. V was clipped by 2 bases and J by 0 bases, with 13 bases between them. CDR3 protein: CASSEKVRGANYGYTF. The CDR3 DNA reads as TGTGCCAGCAGTGAAAAAGTCCGGGGAGCTAACTATGGCTACACCTTC.

In its sample, this clone was seen a few times. The CDR3 nucleotides are TGTGCCAGCAGCCCCCGGGAGCGGGCCAGCTCTGGGGCCAACGTCCTGACTTTC. Translating gives CASSPRERASSGANVLTF. The V and J genes are TRBV7-8 and TRBJ2-6, with TRBD2 as a possible D gene (6 bases). The CDR3 sequence is 18 residues long. Germline lookup yields CDR1 SGHVS and CDR2 FQNEAQ. V lost 5 bases to trimming and J lost 0 bases, with 17 bases between them.

The gene calls are TRBV5-1 and TRBJ2-1; TRBD1 agrees at 8 bases. V lost 4 bases and J lost 8; bases outside the gene matches: 5. The CDR3 extends over 13 amino acids. In germline, CDR1 is SGHRS, CDR2 YFSETQ. The CDR3 DNA sequence: TGCGCCAGCAGCCAAGGACAGGGAGATGAGCAGTTCTTC. The encoded protein is CASSQGQGDEQFF. The whole variable domain, filled in from reference TRBV5-1 and TRBJ2-1, reads KAGVTQTPRYLIKTRGQQVTLSCSPISGHRSVSWYQQTPGQGLQFLFEYFSETQRNKGNFPGRFSGRQFSNSRSEMNVSTLELGDSALYLCASSQGQGDEQFFGPGTRLTVL.

CDR3 DNA sequence: TGTGCCAGCAGCTTGGTGGGGGGGTACGAGCAGTACTTC. This gives the protein CASSLVGGYEQYF. This chain joins TRBV7-9 and TRBJ2-7; 7 bases agree with TRBD2. CDR3 size: 13 residues. Germline V gene lookup returns CDR1 SEHNR and CDR2 FQNEAQ (reference sequence). Trimming removed 3 bases from V and 4 bases from J; junction bases left unmatched: 3.

The chain combines TRBV19 with TRBJ1-4; the D is unclear. V lost 10 bases to trimming and J lost 7 bases, with 19 bases between them. Germline loops: CDR1 LNHDA, CDR2 SQIVND (reference sequence). CDR3 size: 14 residues. This chain's CDR3 is CATQKESGFEKLFF. The CDR3 DNA is TGTGCCACTCAAAAGGAGTCCGGGTTTGAAAAACTGTTTTTT.